The following is a TCR beta chain sequence with its context. What it recognizes is unknown. These data originate in a study of CD8 T cells in ankylosing spondylitis. V lost 0 bases, J lost 6 bases, and 11 bases lay in between. The germline gives CDR1 LNHNV, CDR2 YYDKDF (reference sequence). The CDR3 sequence is 15 residues long. Regarding the study as a whole: About 8 highly homologous variants made up a TCR beta motif, and this motif appeared characteristic of ankylosing spondylitis blood. Reportedly, matched ankylosing spondylitis synovial fluid was significantly enriched for disease-linked clones. Disease-linked clones bore a CD8+ phenotype, appearing relatively rarely in peripheral blood.

TCRdb independently ran MiXCR on the 5' RACE reads; one entry per CDR3 protein. The sample consists of 250,000 to 300,000 distinct CDR3 sequences, around 19% of them appearing once. This sequence was found in a male donor with ankylosing spondylitis or in good health (not recorded which). The V and J genes are TRBV15 and TRBJ2-2; D ambiguous. The source material was blood, either unsorted or a sorted T cell fraction (not recorded which). CDR3 sequence reads: CATSREAWIAGELFF. DNA for the CDR3: TGTGCCACCAGCAGAGAAGCTTGGATTGCCGGGGAGCTGTTTTTT.